This T cell receptor beta chain was documented in a study of blood T cell repertoires in COVID-19. Study information: Samples taken during acute and convalescent COVID-19 were collected in the United States, Italy and Spain.

Germline V gene sequence: CDR1 SGDLS, CDR2 YYNGEE. V was clipped by 3 bases and J by 4 bases; unmatched bases: 10. There are 17 residues in the CDR3. Clones were sequenced by immunoSEQ multiplex PCR, and TCRdb holds only the in-frame ones, with some missing. In the table there are about 160,000 clones, around 90% of which are singletons. V is TRBV9 and J is TRBJ1-3; TRBD1 matches 10 bases. The sequence was collected from an older woman with active or convalescent COVID-19. The sequencing sample was made of peripheral blood. The CDR3 here is CASSDPPGTGAGNTIYF. The CDR3 DNA is TGTGCCAGCAGCGACCCCCCCGGGACAGGGGCCGGAAACACCATATATTTT.